The clone carrying this T cell receptor beta chain was observed many times. Antigen: not known. CDR1 is SQVTM, CDR2 ANQGSEA, per germline. V shed 4 bases and J 4 bases; nucleotides not matched to a gene: 5. The CDR3 extends over 13 amino acids. The data belong to a study of T cell repertoires in cytomegalovirus infection. Study details: Both CMV infection and a matching HLA type were indicated by public TCR beta signatures.

A single record per CDR3 protein comes from TCRdb applying MiXCR to the reads. Here the sample spans some 200,000 distinct CDR3 sequences, 8% to 10% being singletons. Study-wide findings and caveats: The study found HLA-C-restricted CMV-specific TCR beta clonotypes dominating the ex vivo response. Identification of carriers of CMV plus the relevant HLA was achieved through cumulative public TCR beta family frequency.

The chain has TRBV29-1 and TRBJ1-2, with 8 positions matching TRBD1. Sequenced input: PBMCs. This sequence was found in a human donor in good health (CMV status not recorded). Some clones in this sample may be carry-over from other donors' samples. CDR3 nucleotides: TGCAGCGTTGGAACAGGGGGTGGCTATGGCTACACCTTC. Translated, it gives CSVGTGGGYGYTF.